This T cell receptor (beta chain) was profiled in a study of vaccination effects on CD4 cells after COVID-19. The wider study: All participants had two doses of either the BNT162b2 or mRNA-1273 vaccine.

Looked up from germline, CDR1 is MGHRA and CDR2 is YSYEKL. Trimming cost V 1 base and J 1 base, with 19 bases left between them. This CDR3 comprises 18 residues. Study-wide points: Common cold coronavirus cross-reactivity was shown by only 1 of 255 vaccine-induced clones in healthy vaccinees.

Concerning this clone itself: The antigen is not known.

Assay used: immunoSEQ multiplex PCR; TCRdb lists only in-frame clones, some missing. The sample has roughly 67,000 clones, about 79% seen once. Antigen-specific CD4+ T cells were expanded (with viral peptide pools) by the ViraFEST assay ahead of sequencing. When around 9 days of culture had elapsed, CD4+ T cells were isolated. Nucleocapsid antibodies were negative in the vaccine recipients, who had never had SARS-CoV-2 infection. The sequencing here drew on CD4+ T cells from PBMCs cultured with SARS-CoV-2 spike peptides, taken before COVID-19 vaccination. This sequence joins TRBV4-1 and TRBJ1-1; D is ambiguous. The sequence was obtained from a human donor who received a COVID-19 vaccine. CDR3 nucleotides: TGCGCCAGCAGCCAAGTTATCCCTATTGGATTTGGGAACACTGAAGCTTTCTTT. Protein: CASSQVIPIGFGNTEAFF.